One T cell receptor beta chain is described in this entry. What it recognizes is unknown. The table came from immunoSEQ multiplex PCR; TCRdb's copy has only in-frame clones and leaves some out. This sample has 100,000 or so clones, with 88% found just once. The data belong to a study of identifying expanded T cells in peripheral blood. Notes on the study in general: Technical replicates showed around 1.2 changed clones; approximately 2 weeks roughly 16; four weeks 19.

Trimming took 3 bases from V and 3 from J, leaving 15 bases between them. This CDR3 spans 15 amino acids. Germline V lookup: CDR1 SGHTA, CDR2 FQGNSA. The chain links TRBV7-2 to TRBJ2-7; maybe TRBD2 (6 bases). Sequencing was done on a sample of blood. The sequence derives from a person aged 18-70 years in good health. CDR3 DNA sequence: TGTGCCAGCAGCTTCCGGCGGGGCCCCGACTACGAGCAGTACTTC. Its protein is CASSFRRGPDYEQYF.